These 30 T cell receptor beta chains share one sample of origin, sequenced in a study of regulatory T cells in long-lasting Graves disease. Arm-PCR of CDR3 regions and iRepertoire HTBI primers were the basis on which TCR beta libraries were built. TCRdb passed the multiplex PCR reads through MiXCR, listing each CDR3 protein once. The table lists about half a million distinct CDR3 sequences, roughly 22% of them singletons. Time point described: persistent/refractory GD, antithyroid drugs over 5 years with positive TRAb. PBMC RNA served as the TCR library source. The sequencing here drew on peripheral blood mononuclear cells (PBMCs), taken when the disease was refractory, from a patient treated with antithyroid drugs. Source of these receptors: a female donor with Graves disease.

The rearrangement joins TRBV7-2 to TRBJ2-3; 7 positions agree with TRBD2. Germline V gene lookup returns CDR1 SGHTA and CDR2 FQGNSA. The CDR3 contains 14 residues. The trim removed 3 bases at V and 7 bases at J, leaving 7 bases unmatched. The CDR3 is CASSFDGGRYTQYF. DNA for the CDR3: TGTGCCAGCAGCTTCGACGGGGGGAGATATACGCAGTATTTT.

V and J are TRBV5-5 and TRBJ2-5; 8 bases line up with TRBD1. Germline V gene sequence: CDR1 SGHKS, CDR2 YYEKEE (reference sequence). The ends lost 3 bases at V and 4 bases at J; junction bases unmatched: 5. There are 14 residues in the CDR3. CDR3 loop: CASSYGTGAETQYF. CDR3 coding DNA: TGTGCCAGCAGCTATGGGACAGGAGCAGAGACCCAGTACTTC.

In its sample, this clonotype was seen many times. The gene calls are TRBV28 and TRBJ2-7; D uncertain. V lost 3 bases to trimming and J lost 7 bases, with 13 bases between them. Germline V CDR1 and CDR2: MDHEN, SYDVKM. This CDR3 is built from 13 residues. The CDR3 here is CASSFTVGPEQYF. The CDR3 region has the DNA TGTGCCAGCAGTTTTACAGTGGGCCCAGAGCAGTACTTC.

The chain uses TRBV5-1 and TRBJ1-1; the D gene is possibly TRBD1 (5 bases). Germline V gene lookup returns CDR1 SGHRS and CDR2 YFSETQ. V was trimmed by 4 bases and J by 0 bases, leaving 10 bases between them. The length of the CDR3 is 14 residues. The CDR3 spells CASSPIGVNTEAFF. CDR3 nucleotide sequence: TGCGCCAGCAGCCCGATAGGGGTGAACACTGAAGCTTTCTTT.

The chain couples TRBV9 to TRBJ2-7; D remains ambiguous. Trimming took 3 bases from V and 7 from J, leaving 14 bases between them. Germline-derived CDR1 and CDR2 are SGDLS and YYNGEE. CDR3 length equals 13 residues. DNA for the CDR3: TGTGCCAGCAGCGACGGACGGTTCGGGGAGCAGTACTTC. As protein: CASSDGRFGEQYF.

The sample holds many counts of this clonotype. The chain links TRBV20-1 to TRBJ2-7; a weak D match, TRBD1 (6 bases). From germline, CDR1 is DFQATT and CDR2 SNEGSKA (reference sequence). The CDR3 covers 15 residues. V was pared by 2 bases and J by 0 bases, with 14 bases between. This CDR3 is CSARNWQGSSYEQYF. CDR3 nucleotides: TGCAGTGCTAGAAATTGGCAGGGGAGCTCCTACGAGCAGTACTTC.

This clonotype was detected ten times or more. This rearrangement joins TRBV7-2 to TRBJ2-5; 13 bases match TRBD2. The CDR3 is made up of 16 amino acids. Germline loops: CDR1 SGHTA, CDR2 FQGNSA. Germline trimming cut 4 bases from V and 8 bases from J; bases unmatched to any gene: 10. CDR3 sequence reads: CASSYLGLAGDETQYF. The DNA for the CDR3 is TGTGCCAGCAGCTACCTTGGACTAGCGGGAGACGAAACCCAGTACTTC.

This clonotype was detected many times. J is TRBJ2-2 and V is TRBV11-2; 7 positions match TRBD1. The V gene end was trimmed by 2 bases and the J gene end by 3 bases; junction bases not matched to a gene: 3. The CDR3 has 15 amino acids. Germline V gene sequence: CDR1 SGHAT, CDR2 FQNNGV. The CDR3 is CASSLRQGYTGELFF. CDR3 coding DNA: TGTGCCAGCAGCTTAAGACAGGGCTACACCGGGGAGCTGTTTTTT.

This clonotype was counted at least ten times. This chain links TRBV3-1 with TRBJ1-6; D ambiguous. CDR3 length equals 13 residues. Germline assignment: CDR1 LGHDT and CDR2 YNNKEL (reference sequence). V gave up 0 bases and J gave up 12 bases, with 9 bases separating them. The CDR3 region has the DNA TGTGCCAGCAGCCAAGATTCAGCGCTACCCCTCCACTTT. It is translated as CASSQDSALPLHF.

This clonotype showed up many times. V gene TRBV20-1 combines with J gene TRBJ2-2, with D possibly called TRBD1 or TRBD2 (5 bases each). The CDR3 contains 14 residues. The V gene lost 5 bases and the J gene lost 1 base, with 11 bases spanning the gap. Germline CDR1 is DFQATT and CDR2 is SNEGSKA (reference sequence). The CDR3 protein is CSAGDLMNTGELFF. DNA for the CDR3: TGCAGTGCTGGGGACCTAATGAACACCGGGGAGCTGTTTTTT.

This clonotype was picked up many times. This rearrangement joins TRBV28 to TRBJ2-1; D is unclear. Trimming took 5 bases from V and 3 from J, leaving 14 bases between them. The CDR3 runs to 15 residues. Germline assignment: CDR1 MDHEN and CDR2 SYDVKM. Here the CDR3 reads CASSPTLGIYNEQFF. The DNA of the CDR3 is TGTGCCAGCAGTCCTACCCTCGGTATCTACAATGAGCAGTTCTTC.

This clonotype was counted ten times or more. The chain joins TRBV27 to TRBJ1-1, with 8 bases lining up with TRBD1. The CDR3 is made up of 15 amino acids. In germline, CDR1 is MNHEY, CDR2 SMNVEV (reference sequence). Unmatched junction bases numbered 4, after V lost 4 bases and J lost 0 bases. The CDR3 sequence is CASSSPGQVNTEAFF. DNA for the CDR3: TGTGCCAGCAGTTCTCCGGGACAGGTGAACACTGAAGCTTTCTTT.

At least ten counts were recorded for this clonotype. The chain has TRBV6-1 and TRBJ2-2; 9 bases align to TRBD1. V shed 6 bases and J 5 bases; nucleotides not matched to a gene: 1. The germline V gene encodes CDR1 MNHNS and CDR2 SASEGT. The CDR3 is 13 amino acids. The CDR3 sequence is CASRGQGTGELFF. CDR3 bases: TGTGCCAGCAGAGGACAGGGGACCGGGGAGCTGTTTTTT.

The gene calls are TRBV3-1 and TRBJ1-1; 7 bases line up with TRBD1. Trimming took 1 base from V and 2 from J; bases not matched to a gene: 7. This CDR3 is built from 16 residues. CDR1 and CDR2 (germline): LGHDT, YNNKEL (reference sequence). This CDR3 is CASSQVPDRVNTEAFF. The CDR3 coding sequence is TGTGCCAGCAGCCAAGTCCCAGACAGGGTTAACACTGAAGCTTTCTTT.

This clonotype was counted at least ten times. The CDR3 here is CSASAPNTEAFF. CDR3 in DNA: TGCAGTGCTTCTGCCCCGAACACTGAAGCTTTCTTT. The chain employs TRBV20-1 and TRBJ1-1; D unresolved. Germline V gene data show CDR1 as DFQATT and CDR2 as SNEGSKA (reference sequence). V was trimmed by 5 bases and J by 1 base, leaving 8 bases between them. The CDR3 totals 12 residues.

In this sample, this clonotype turned up many times. This chain joins TRBV5-1 and TRBJ1-2; no clear D. The germline V and J ends were trimmed by 2 bases and 2 bases, with 7 bases remaining between them. The CDR3 extends over 13 amino acids. Per germline, CDR1 SGHRS and CDR2 YFSETQ. As DNA, the CDR3 is TGCGCCAGCAGCTTTTTTCAAAACTATGGCTACACCTTC. It codes for CASSFFQNYGYTF.

This clonotype has a count of ten or more. The J gene is TRBJ2-7, the V gene TRBV28; TRBD2 matches 10 bases. The ends lost 2 bases at V and 0 bases at J; junction bases unmatched: 7. The germline V gene encodes CDR1 MDHEN and CDR2 SYDVKM. The CDR3 totals 17 residues. CDR3 sequence: CASSLPLAGAFSYEQYF. CDR3 in DNA: TGTGCCAGCAGTTTACCCCTAGCGGGGGCCTTCTCCTACGAGCAGTACTTC.

This clonotype was counted many times. The chain is built from TRBV7-9 and TRBJ2-5; TRBD1 aligns across 7 bases. In germline, CDR1 is SEHNR, CDR2 FQNEAQ (reference sequence). This CDR3 region has 16 residues. V lost 4 bases to trimming and J lost 5 bases; unmatched junction nucleotides: 13. The CDR3 bases are TGTGCCAGCAGCTCAAAACCTCAGACAGGGAACGAGACCCAGTACTTC. It specifies CASSSKPQTGNETQYF.

V and J are TRBV24-1 and TRBJ2-2, with 7 bases lining up with TRBD1. J lost 0 bases, V lost 7 bases, and 7 bases had no gene match. The CDR3 covers 16 residues. The germline gives CDR1 KGHDR, CDR2 SFDVKD. The DNA of the CDR3 is TGTGCCACCAGAACCGCCGGGACAGCGAACACCGGGGAGCTGTTTTTT. The encoded protein is CATRTAGTANTGELFF.

This clonotype was observed a few times. CDR3 residues: CASSISGTSVFYEQYF. The CDR3 region has the DNA TGTGCCAGTAGTATTTCCGGGACTAGCGTATTCTACGAGCAGTACTTC. The chain combines TRBV19 with TRBJ2-7; 10 nucleotides align to TRBD2. The germline gives CDR1 LNHDA, CDR2 SQIVND (reference sequence). This CDR3 is built from 16 residues. The V gene end was trimmed by 3 bases and the J gene end by 3 bases; junction bases not matched to a gene: 8. Looking up the rest from reference TRBV19 and TRBJ2-7 gives the full variable domain: DGGITQSPKYLFRKEGQNVTLSCEQNLNHDAMYWYRQDPGQGLRLIYYSQIVNDFQKGDIAEGYSVSREKKESFPLTVTSAQKNPTAFYLCASSISGTSVFYEQYFGPGTRLTVT.

This clonotype has only a few counts. The V and J genes are TRBV5-1 and TRBJ2-4, with 7 bases identical to TRBD2. The CDR3 is made up of 15 amino acids. Germline loops: CDR1 SGHRS, CDR2 YFSETQ. The trim removed 0 bases at V and 13 bases at J, leaving 13 bases unmatched. The CDR3 DNA reads as TGCGCCAGCAGCTTGGATGGGGGGGACCTGATACTCCAGTACTTC. It yields the protein CASSLDGGDLILQYF.

This clonotype came up many times. The rearrangement uses TRBV15 and TRBJ2-7; D might be TRBD1 (5 bases). The germline V gene has CDR1 LNHNV and CDR2 YYDKDF (reference sequence). The CDR3 extends over 14 amino acids. V was pared by 0 bases and J by 5 bases, with 11 bases between. CDR3 DNA: TGTGCCACCAGCAGAGATTCAGCAGGGAACGAGCAGTACTTC. This codes for CATSRDSAGNEQYF.

This clonotype occurred many times. V and J are TRBV24-1 and TRBJ1-2; D not certain. V lost 1 base, J lost 5 bases, and 7 bases lay in between. In germline, CDR1 is KGHDR, CDR2 SFDVKD. This CDR3 has 13 amino acids. The CDR3 region has the DNA TGTGCCACCAGTGATTTTGCCGGGTATGGCTACACCTTC. Protein product: CATSDFAGYGYTF.

The chain recombines TRBV5-1 with TRBJ2-7, with 8 bases identical to TRBD1. This CDR3 has 13 residues. In germline, CDR1 is SGHRS, CDR2 YFSETQ. Trimming cost V 4 bases and J 5 bases; bases outside gene matches: 5. The CDR3, as DNA: TGCGCCAGCAGCGTGACAGGGGCGAACGAGCAGTACTTC. Translation gives CASSVTGANEQYF.

J is TRBJ2-2 and V is TRBV27; possibly TRBD1 for D (7 bases). Germline V gene lookup returns CDR1 MNHEY and CDR2 SMNVEV (reference sequence). Trimming pared 1 base from V and 1 base from J, leaving 19 bases between. The CDR3 sequence is 19 residues long. The CDR3 loop reads CASSLWGWGDRMNTGELFF. CDR3 DNA: TGTGCCAGCAGTTTATGGGGTTGGGGGGACAGAATGAACACCGGGGAGCTGTTTTTT.

This clonotype showed up many times. This sequence joins TRBV28 and TRBJ1-5; maybe TRBD1 (6 bases). CDR3 length equals 14 residues. From germline, CDR1 is MDHEN and CDR2 SYDVKM. V was cut by 7 bases and J by 6 bases, with 16 bases left in between. The CDR3 DNA is TGTGCCAGCACCACGGGGGGGGCTACTCAGCCCCAGCATTTT. This codes for CASTTGGATQPQHF.

The chain employs TRBV7-9 and TRBJ2-2, with D maybe TRBD1 (6 bases). The CDR3 covers 16 residues. V lost 6 bases to trimming and J lost 3 bases, with 17 bases between them. Germline-derived CDR1 and CDR2 are SEHNR and FQNEAQ (reference sequence). This CDR3 reads CASSPTFSGDTGELFF. As DNA, the CDR3 is TGTGCCAGCAGTCCAACTTTTTCAGGGGACACCGGGGAGCTGTTTTTT.

This clonotype was seen ten or more times. Written as DNA, the CDR3 is TGTGCCAGCACTTCTTTGGGGGTCTATGGCTACACCTTC. Residues: CASTSLGVYGYTF. The chain couples TRBV2 to TRBJ1-2; TRBD1 is a possible D gene (5 bases). In germline, CDR1 is SNHLY, CDR2 FYNNEI. This CDR3 comprises 13 residues. The V end was cut by 7 bases, the J end by 4 bases, with 13 bases between.

The chain has TRBV20-1 and TRBJ2-3; a weak D match, TRBD2 (5 bases). V lost 0 bases, J lost 6 bases, and 13 bases lay in between. Germline V gene data show CDR1 as DFQATT and CDR2 as SNEGSKA (reference sequence). The CDR3 has 14 residues. As DNA, the CDR3 is TGCAGTGCTAGAGATTCCGCTACTAGGGATACGCAGTATTTT. It is translated as CSARDSATRDTQYF.

The table lists this clonotype with a count of one. This chain connects TRBV9 to TRBJ2-7; 9 bases are a match to TRBD2. V lost 0 bases to trimming and J lost 2 bases; unmatched junction nucleotides: 9. There are 17 residues in the CDR3. The germline V gene encodes CDR1 SGDLS and CDR2 YYNGEE. This CDR3 is CASSVGGVAGGPYEQYF. The CDR3 nucleotides are TGTGCCAGCAGCGTAGGAGGAGTGGCGGGAGGGCCCTACGAGCAGTACTTC. Full variable domain (outside the CDR3, taken from reference TRBV9 and TRBJ2-7): DSGVTQTPKHLITATGQRVTLRCSPRSGDLSVYWYQQSLDQGLQFLIQYYNGEERAKGNILERFSAQQFPDLHSELNLSSLELGDSALYFCASSVGGVAGGPYEQYFGPGTRLTVT.